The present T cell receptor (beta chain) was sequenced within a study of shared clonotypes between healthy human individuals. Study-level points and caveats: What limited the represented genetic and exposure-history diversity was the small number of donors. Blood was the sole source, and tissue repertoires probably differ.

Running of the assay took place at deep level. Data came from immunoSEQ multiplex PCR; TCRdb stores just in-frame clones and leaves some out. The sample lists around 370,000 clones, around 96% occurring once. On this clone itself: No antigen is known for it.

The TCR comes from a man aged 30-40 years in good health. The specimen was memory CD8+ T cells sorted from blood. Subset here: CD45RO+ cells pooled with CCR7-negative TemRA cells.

CDR3 amino acids: CASSIGPTEAFF. The CDR3 coding sequence is TGTGCCAGTAGTATAGGTCCAACTGAAGCTTTCTTT. The chain joins TRBV19 to TRBJ1-1; D unclear. With 1 base removed from V and 5 bases from J, the gap between germline ends came to 5 bases. CDR1 and CDR2 (germline): LNHDA, SQIVND (reference sequence). The CDR3 is made up of 12 amino acids.